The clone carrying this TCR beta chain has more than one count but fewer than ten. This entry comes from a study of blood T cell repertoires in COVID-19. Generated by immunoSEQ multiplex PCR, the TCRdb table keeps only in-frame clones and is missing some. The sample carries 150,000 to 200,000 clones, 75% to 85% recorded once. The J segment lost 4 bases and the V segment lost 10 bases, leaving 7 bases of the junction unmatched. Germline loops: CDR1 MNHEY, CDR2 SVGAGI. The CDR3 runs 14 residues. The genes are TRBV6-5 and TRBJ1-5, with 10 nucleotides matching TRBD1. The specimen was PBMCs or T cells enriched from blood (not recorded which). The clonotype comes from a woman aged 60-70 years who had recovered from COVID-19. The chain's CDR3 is CATRDRGPNQPQHF. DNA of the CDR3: TGTGCCACTCGAGACAGGGGGCCAAATCAGCCCCAGCATTTT.